These 7 T cell receptor beta chains share one sample of origin, sequenced in a study of technical replicates of blood from a few donors. Generated by immunoSEQ multiplex PCR, the TCRdb table keeps only in-frame clones and is missing some. The table includes tens of thousands of clones, just over 90% detected once. The source material was PBMCs. Receptor source: a human donor in good health. Some clones in this sample may be carry-over from other donors' samples.

This clone was detected only once. The chain uses TRBV2 and TRBJ1-6, with D unresolved. Germline V gene sequence: CDR1 SNHLY, CDR2 FYNNEI. The CDR3 totals 13 residues. Trimming took off 6 bases at V and 5 bases at J, with 8 bases between the two ends. CDR3 sequence (DNA): TGTGCCAGCAGGACACAAAATAATTCACCCCTCCACTTT. This gives the protein CASRTQNNSPLHF.

The chain is built from TRBV7-2 and TRBJ2-7; 8 nucleotides agree with TRBD2. The CDR3 is made up of 14 amino acids. Trimming removed 5 bases from V and 3 bases from J; junction bases left unmatched: 6. Germline-derived CDR1 and CDR2 are SGHTA and FQGNSA. This CDR3 is CASSQQRGRYEQYF. In DNA, the CDR3 is TGTGCCAGCAGCCAGCAGCGGGGGCGCTACGAGCAGTACTTC.

This rearrangement joins TRBV6-5 to TRBJ1-5; D is undetermined. Trimming left V 2 bases short and J 6 bases short, with 14 bases between. Per germline, CDR1 MNHEY and CDR2 SVGAGI. The CDR3 totals 15 residues. The CDR3 sequence is CASSYTFGEGQPQHF. In DNA, the CDR3 is TGTGCCAGCAGTTACACCTTCGGGGAGGGTCAGCCCCAGCATTTT.

The chain combines TRBV6-5 with TRBJ1-2, with no clear D. The germline gives CDR1 MNHEY, CDR2 SVGAGI. The CDR3 runs to 12 residues. Trimming removed 2 bases from V and 8 bases from J, with 9 bases in between. CDR3 sequence reads: CASSYRVGGYTF. The CDR3 nucleotides are TGTGCCAGCAGTTACCGGGTTGGAGGCTACACCTTC.

CDR3 protein: CASSQAGTGGVIDEQFF. The DNA for the CDR3 is TGCGCCAGCAGCCAAGCCGGGACAGGGGGGGTTATCGATGAGCAGTTCTTC. This sequence joins TRBV4-1 and TRBJ2-1; 11 bases are shared with TRBD1. V was pared by 1 base and J by 8 bases, with 10 bases of the junction left unmatched. Germline CDR1 MGHRA, CDR2 YSYEKL. This CDR3 contains 17 residues.

This clone was seen only once. This chain uses TRBV18 with TRBJ1-3; D is unclear. Trimming removed 3 bases from V and 4 bases from J, with 4 bases in between. This CDR3 has 12 amino acids. Germline V lookup: CDR1 KGHSH, CDR2 LQKENI. In DNA, the CDR3 is TGTGCCAGCTCACCGGAGGGAAACACCATATATTTT. It encodes CASSPEGNTIYF. Complete variable domain (other parts from reference TRBV18 and TRBJ1-3): NAGVMQNPRHLVRRRGQEARLRCSPMKGHSHVYWYRQLPEEGLKFMVYLQKENIIDESGMPKERFSAEFPKEGPSILRIQQVVRGDSAAYFCASSPEGNTIYFGEGSWLTVV.

V is TRBV7-9 and J is TRBJ2-1, with D possibly TRBD2 on 7 matching bases. Germline CDR1 is SEHNR and CDR2 is FQNEAQ (reference sequence). This CDR3 comprises 17 residues. Trimming removed 5 bases from V and 8 bases from J, with 25 bases in between. The CDR3 coding sequence is TGTGCCAGCAGCGAAAAGGAAGGGTTGGGGGGGGCTGATGAGCAGTTCTTC. This translates into CASSEKEGLGGADEQFF.